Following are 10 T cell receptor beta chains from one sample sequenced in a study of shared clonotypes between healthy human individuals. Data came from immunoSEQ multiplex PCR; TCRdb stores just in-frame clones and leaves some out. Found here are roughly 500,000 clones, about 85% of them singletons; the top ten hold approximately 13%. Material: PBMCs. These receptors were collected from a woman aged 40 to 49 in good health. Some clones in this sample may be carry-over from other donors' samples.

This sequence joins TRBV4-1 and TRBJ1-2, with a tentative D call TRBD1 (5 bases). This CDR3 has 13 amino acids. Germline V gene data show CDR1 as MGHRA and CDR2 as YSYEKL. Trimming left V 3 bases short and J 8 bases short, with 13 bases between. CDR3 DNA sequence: TGCGCCAGCAGCCACCAGGGACCAGGCGGCTACACCTTC. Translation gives CASSHQGPGGYTF.

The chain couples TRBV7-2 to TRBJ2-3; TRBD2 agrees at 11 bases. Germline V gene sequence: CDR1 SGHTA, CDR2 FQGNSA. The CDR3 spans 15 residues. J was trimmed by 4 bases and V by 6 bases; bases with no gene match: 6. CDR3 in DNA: TGTGCCAGCAGACGGACTAGCGGGCGGGCAGATACGCAGTATTTT. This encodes CASRRTSGRADTQYF.

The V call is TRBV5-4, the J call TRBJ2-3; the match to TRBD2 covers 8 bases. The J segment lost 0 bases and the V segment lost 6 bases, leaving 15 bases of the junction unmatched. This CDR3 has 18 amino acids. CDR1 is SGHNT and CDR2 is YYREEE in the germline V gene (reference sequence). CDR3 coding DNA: TGTGCCAGCACCAGTGGGGCTAGCGGGTACCTTAGCACAGATACGCAGTATTTT. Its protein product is CASTSGASGYLSTDTQYF. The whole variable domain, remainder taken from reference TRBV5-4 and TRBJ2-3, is ETGVTQSPTHLIKTRGQQVTLRCSSQSGHNTVSWYQQALGQGPQFIFQYYREEENGRGNFPPRFSGLQFPNYSSELNVNALELDDSALYLCASTSGASGYLSTDTQYFGPGTRLTVL.

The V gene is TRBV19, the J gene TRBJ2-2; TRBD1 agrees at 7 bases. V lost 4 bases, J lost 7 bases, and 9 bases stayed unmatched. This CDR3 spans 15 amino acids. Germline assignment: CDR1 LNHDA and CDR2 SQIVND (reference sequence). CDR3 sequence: CASSTPLNRGGELFF. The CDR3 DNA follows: TGTGCCAGTAGTACACCCCTAAACAGGGGCGGGGAGCTGTTTTTT. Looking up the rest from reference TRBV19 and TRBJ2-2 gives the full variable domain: DGGITQSPKYLFRKEGQNVTLSCEQNLNHDAMYWYRQDPGQGLRLIYYSQIVNDFQKGDIAEGYSVSREKKESFPLTVTSAQKNPTAFYLCASSTPLNRGGELFFGEGSRLTVL.

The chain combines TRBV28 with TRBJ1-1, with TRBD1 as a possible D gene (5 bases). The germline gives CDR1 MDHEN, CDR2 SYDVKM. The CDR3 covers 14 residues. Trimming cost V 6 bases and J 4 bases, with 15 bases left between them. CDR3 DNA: TGTGCCAGCAGAGTCCAGGGAAGGGGCACTGAAGCTTTCTTT. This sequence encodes CASRVQGRGTEAFF.

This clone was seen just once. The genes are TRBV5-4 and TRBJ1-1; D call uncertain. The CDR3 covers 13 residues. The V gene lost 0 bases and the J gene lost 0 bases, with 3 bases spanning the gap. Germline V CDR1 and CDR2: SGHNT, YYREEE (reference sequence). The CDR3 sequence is CASSLEVNTEAFF. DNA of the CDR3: TGTGCCAGCAGCTTGGAAGTGAACACTGAAGCTTTCTTT.

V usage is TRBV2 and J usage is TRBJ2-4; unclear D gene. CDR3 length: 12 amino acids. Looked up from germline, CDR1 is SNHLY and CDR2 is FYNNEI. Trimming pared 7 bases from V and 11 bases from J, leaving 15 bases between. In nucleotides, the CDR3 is TGTGCCAGCACCGAGAGGCAGGCCCTTCAGTACTTC. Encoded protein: CASTERQALQYF.

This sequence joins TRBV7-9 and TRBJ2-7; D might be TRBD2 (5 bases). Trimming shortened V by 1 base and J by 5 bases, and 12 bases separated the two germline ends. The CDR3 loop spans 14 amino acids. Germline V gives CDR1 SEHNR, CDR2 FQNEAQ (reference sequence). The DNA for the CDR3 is TGTGCCAGCAGCTTAGGCCTTCGGGATCACGAGCAGTACTTC. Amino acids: CASSLGLRDHEQYF.

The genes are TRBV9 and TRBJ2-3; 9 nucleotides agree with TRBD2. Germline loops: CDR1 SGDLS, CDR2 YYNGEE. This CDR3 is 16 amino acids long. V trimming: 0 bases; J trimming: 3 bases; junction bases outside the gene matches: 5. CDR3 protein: CASSVGPAGGTDTQYF. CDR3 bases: TGTGCCAGCAGCGTAGGTCCAGCGGGAGGAACAGATACGCAGTATTTT.

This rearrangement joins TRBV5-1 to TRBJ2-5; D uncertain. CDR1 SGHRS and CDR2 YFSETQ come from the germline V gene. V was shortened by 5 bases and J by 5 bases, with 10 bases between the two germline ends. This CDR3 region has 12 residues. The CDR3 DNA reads TGCGCCAGCAGAGGTTACGAGGAGACCCAGTACTTC. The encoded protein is CASRGYEETQYF. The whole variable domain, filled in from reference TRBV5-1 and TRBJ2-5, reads KAGVTQTPRYLIKTRGQQVTLSCSPISGHRSVSWYQQTPGQGLQFLFEYFSETQRNKGNFPGRFSGRQFSNSRSEMNVSTLELGDSALYLCASRGYEETQYFGPGTRLLVL.